This T cell receptor (beta chain) was sequenced during a study of CD8 T cells in ankylosing spondylitis. For TCR beta, libraries came from quantitative 5'-RACE with molecular barcodes. From the 5' RACE reads, TCRdb called clonotypes with MiXCR, one entry per CDR3 protein. The table records about 440,000 distinct CDR3 sequences, 15% to 20% of them present only once. Findings and caveats of the study: A CD8+ phenotype characterized the disease-linked clones, which were relatively rare in peripheral blood. There was a TCR beta motif, made of several highly homologous variants, that appeared characteristic of ankylosing spondylitis blood. Reported data indicate significant enrichment of disease-linked clones within matched ankylosing spondylitis synovial fluid.

Of note for this clonotype: As yet, its antigen is unknown.

The sequenced sample consisted of blood, either unsorted or a sorted T cell fraction (not recorded which). This receptor was identified in a male donor with ankylosing spondylitis.

Written as DNA, the CDR3 is TGCGCCAGCAGCTGGGACAGATATGAAAAACTGTTTTTT. This codes for CASSWDRYEKLFF. The V and J genes are TRBV5-1 and TRBJ1-4, with 7 bases identical to TRBD1. CDR3 length equals 13 residues. CDR1 and CDR2 (germline): SGHRS, YFSETQ. J was trimmed by 6 bases and V by 3 bases; bases with no gene match: 2.